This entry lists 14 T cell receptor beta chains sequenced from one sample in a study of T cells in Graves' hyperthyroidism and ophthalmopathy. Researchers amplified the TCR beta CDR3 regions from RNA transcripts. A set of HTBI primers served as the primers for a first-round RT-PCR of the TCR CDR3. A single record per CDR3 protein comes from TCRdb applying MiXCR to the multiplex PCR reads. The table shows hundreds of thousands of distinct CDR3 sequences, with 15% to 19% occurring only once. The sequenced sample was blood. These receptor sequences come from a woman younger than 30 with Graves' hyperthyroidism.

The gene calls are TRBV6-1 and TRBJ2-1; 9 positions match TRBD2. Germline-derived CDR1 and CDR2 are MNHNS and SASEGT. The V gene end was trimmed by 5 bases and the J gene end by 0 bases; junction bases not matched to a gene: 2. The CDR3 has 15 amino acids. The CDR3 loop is CASSPSGASYNEQFF. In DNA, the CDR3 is TGTGCCAGCAGTCCTAGCGGGGCCTCCTACAATGAGCAGTTCTTC.

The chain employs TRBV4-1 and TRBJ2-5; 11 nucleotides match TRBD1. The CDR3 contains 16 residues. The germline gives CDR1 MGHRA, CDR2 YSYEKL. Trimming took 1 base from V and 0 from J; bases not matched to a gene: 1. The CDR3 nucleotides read TGCGCCAGCAGCCAAGGGACAGGGGGCTACCAAGAGACCCAGTACTTC. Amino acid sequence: CASSQGTGGYQETQYF.

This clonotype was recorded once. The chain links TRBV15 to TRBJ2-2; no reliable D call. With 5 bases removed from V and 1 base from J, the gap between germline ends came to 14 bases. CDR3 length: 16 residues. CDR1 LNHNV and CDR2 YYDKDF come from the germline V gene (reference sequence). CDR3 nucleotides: TGTGCCACCAGCCCGGGCGGACGGTTGAACACCGGGGAGCTGTTTTTT. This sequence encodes CATSPGGRLNTGELFF.

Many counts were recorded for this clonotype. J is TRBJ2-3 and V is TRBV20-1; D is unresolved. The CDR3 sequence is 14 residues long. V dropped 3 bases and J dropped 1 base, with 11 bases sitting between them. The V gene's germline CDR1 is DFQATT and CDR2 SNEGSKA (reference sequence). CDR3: CSASYHARTDTQYF. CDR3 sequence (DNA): TGCAGTGCTAGCTATCACGCACGCACAGATACGCAGTATTTT.

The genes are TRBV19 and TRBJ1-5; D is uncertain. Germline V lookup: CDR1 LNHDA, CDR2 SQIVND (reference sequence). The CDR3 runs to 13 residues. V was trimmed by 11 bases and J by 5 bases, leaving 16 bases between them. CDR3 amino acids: CAARPTGHQPQHF. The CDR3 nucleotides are TGTGCCGCACGCCCAACGGGTCATCAGCCCCAGCATTTT.

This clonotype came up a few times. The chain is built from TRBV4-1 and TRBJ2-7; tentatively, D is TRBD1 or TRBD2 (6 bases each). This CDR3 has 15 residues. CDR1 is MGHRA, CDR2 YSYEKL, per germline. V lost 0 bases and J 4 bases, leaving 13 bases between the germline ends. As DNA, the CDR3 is TGCGCCAGCAGCCAAGAGGGGGGCTCGCGTTACGAGCAGTACTTC. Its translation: CASSQEGGSRYEQYF.

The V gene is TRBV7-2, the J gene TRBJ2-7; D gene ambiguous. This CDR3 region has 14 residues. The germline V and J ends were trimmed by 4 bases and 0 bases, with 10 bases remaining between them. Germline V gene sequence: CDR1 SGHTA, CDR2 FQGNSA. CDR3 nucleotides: TGTGCCAGCAGCTCGAACAGCGCCTCCTACGAGCAGTACTTC. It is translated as CASSSNSASYEQYF.

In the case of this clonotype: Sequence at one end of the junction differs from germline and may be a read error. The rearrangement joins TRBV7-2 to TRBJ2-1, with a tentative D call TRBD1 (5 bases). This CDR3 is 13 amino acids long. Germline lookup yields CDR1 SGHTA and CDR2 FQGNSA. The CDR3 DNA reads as TGTGTCAGCAGCAGCACCCAGGGAAATGAGCAGTTCTTC. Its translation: CVSSSTQGNEQFF. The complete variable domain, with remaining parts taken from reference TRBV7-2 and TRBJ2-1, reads GAGVSQSPSNKVTEKGKDVELRCDPISGHTALYWYRQSLGQGLEFLIYFQGNSAPDKSGLPSDRFSAERTGGSVSTLTIQRTQQEDSAVYLCVSSSTQGNEQFFGPGTRLTVL.

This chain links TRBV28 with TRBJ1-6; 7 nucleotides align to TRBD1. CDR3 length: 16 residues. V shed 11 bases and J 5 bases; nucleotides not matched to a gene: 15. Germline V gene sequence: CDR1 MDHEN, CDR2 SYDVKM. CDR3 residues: CAVNPDGTANNSPLHF. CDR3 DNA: TGTGCCGTCAACCCGGACGGGACAGCCAATAATTCACCCCTCCACTTT.

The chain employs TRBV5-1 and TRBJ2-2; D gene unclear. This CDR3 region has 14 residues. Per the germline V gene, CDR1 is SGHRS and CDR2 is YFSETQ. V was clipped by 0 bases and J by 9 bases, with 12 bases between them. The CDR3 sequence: CASSLGWLGRELFF. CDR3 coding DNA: TGCGCCAGCAGCTTGGGGTGGCTAGGTCGGGAGCTGTTTTTT. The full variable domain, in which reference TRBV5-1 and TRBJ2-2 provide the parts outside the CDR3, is KAGVTQTPRYLIKTRGQQVTLSCSPISGHRSVSWYQQTPGQGLQFLFEYFSETQRNKGNFPGRFSGRQFSNSRSEMNVSTLELGDSALYLCASSLGWLGRELFFGEGSRLTVL.

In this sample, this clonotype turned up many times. CDR3: CASSLRQGPWEQYF. The CDR3 nucleotides are TGTGCCAGCAGCCTCCGACAGGGACCCTGGGAGCAGTACTTC. The chain employs TRBV7-2 and TRBJ2-7; TRBD1 agrees at 7 bases. The CDR3 has 14 amino acids. The V segment lost 5 bases and the J segment 7 bases; nucleotides outside the gene matches: 11. Per germline, CDR1 SGHTA and CDR2 FQGNSA.

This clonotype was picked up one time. This CDR3 reads CASSEYLDYGYTF. The CDR3 DNA sequence: TGTGCCAGCAGTGAGTACTTGGACTATGGCTACACCTTC. J is TRBJ1-2 and V is TRBV25-1; D is ambiguous. The length of the CDR3 is 13 residues. Trimming cost V 3 bases and J 3 bases, with 8 bases left between them. The germline CDR1 and CDR2 sequences are MGHDK and SYGVNS.

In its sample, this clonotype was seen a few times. Here the CDR3 DNA reads TGTGCCAGCAGTGCGGGACTAGCGGGACCCCCCTACTACAATGAGCAGTTCTTC. This gives the protein CASSAGLAGPPYYNEQFF. The chain recombines TRBV7-8 with TRBJ2-1, with 13 nucleotides matching TRBD2. Germline V CDR1 and CDR2: SGHVS, FQNEAQ. V trimming: 6 bases; J trimming: 3 bases; junction bases outside the gene matches: 11. This CDR3 spans 18 amino acids.

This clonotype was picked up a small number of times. The CDR3 region has the DNA TGCGCCAGCAGCCCAGCCGGGAGCACTGAAGCTTTCTTT. This translates into CASSPAGSTEAFF. The rearrangement uses TRBV4-1 and TRBJ1-1; D is unresolved. Per germline, CDR1 MGHRA and CDR2 YSYEKL. Trimming pared 4 bases from V and 4 bases from J, leaving 10 bases between. This CDR3 is 13 amino acids long.